These 28 T cell receptor beta chains originate from one sample sequenced in a study of blood T cell repertoires in COVID-19. Here immunoSEQ multiplex PCR was the method, and the copy in TCRdb shows in-frame clones only, minus some. The sample lists fewer than 90,000 clones, about 90% seen once, with around 6.7% in the top ten. Sequencing was performed on peripheral blood. These receptors were collected from a woman at least 80 years old with active COVID-19.

The chain combines TRBV28 with TRBJ2-3, with no clear D. Germline CDR1 and CDR2: MDHEN and SYDVKM. V lost 5 bases and J lost 14, with 23 bases in between. This CDR3 contains 14 residues. DNA of the CDR3: TGTGCCAGCAGTACTATGCAGACGGCCCAGAAGCTGTATTTT. Its translation: CASSTMQTAQKLYF.

V gene TRBV5-1 combines with J gene TRBJ2-7; 9 bases agree with TRBD2. The germline CDR1 and CDR2 sequences are SGHRS and YFSETQ. V gave up 4 bases and J gave up 0 bases; unmatched junction bases: 5. The CDR3 runs to 15 residues. CDR3 DNA sequence: TGCGCCAGCAGCCAACTAGCGGGCAACTCCTACGAGCAGTACTTC. This codes for CASSQLAGNSYEQYF.

V is TRBV15 and J is TRBJ2-1, with 9 bases lining up with TRBD2. V lost 3 bases to trimming and J lost 4 bases; unmatched junction nucleotides: 10. The CDR3 is 17 amino acids. From germline, CDR1 is LNHNV and CDR2 YYDKDF (reference sequence). The CDR3 coding sequence is TGTGCCACCAGCAGGGAACCTAGCGGGATACGGTACAATGAGCAGTTCTTC. As protein: CATSREPSGIRYNEQFF.

This sequence joins TRBV3-1 (or the pseudogene TRBV3-2) and TRBJ1-1, with 7 positions matching TRBD1. Trimming took 4 bases from V and 0 from J; bases not matched to a gene: 5. The CDR3 runs to 15 residues. In germline, CDR1 is LGHDT, CDR2 YNNKEL (reference sequence). CDR3 DNA sequence: TGTGCCAGCAGCCCAGGGGGGAGCATGAACACTGAAGCTTTCTTT. It encodes CASSPGGSMNTEAFF.

This clone was recorded a few times. This chain links TRBV7-9 with TRBJ2-1; 8 bases are a match to TRBD2. The V segment lost 5 bases and the J segment 3 bases; nucleotides outside the gene matches: 6. Germline-derived CDR1 and CDR2 are SEHNR and FQNEAQ (reference sequence). The CDR3 is 15 residues long. DNA for the CDR3: TGTGCCAGCAGCCATAAGACTAGCGTCTACAATGAGCAGTTCTTC. The encoded protein is CASSHKTSVYNEQFF.

This clone is a singleton in its sample. This chain connects TRBV7-3 to TRBJ1-1; D is possibly TRBD1 (6 bases). Between the trimmed V and J ends, which lost 1 base and 3 bases, there was a span of 15 bases. The CDR3 contains 16 residues. From germline, CDR1 is SGHTA and CDR2 FQGTGA. The CDR3 reads CASSLRPQGYDTEAFF. CDR3 sequence (DNA): TGTGCCAGCAGCTTAAGGCCACAGGGATATGACACTGAAGCTTTCTTT.

V and J are TRBV15 and TRBJ2-1, with D possibly TRBD1 on 5 matching bases. Trimming pared 2 bases from V and 5 bases from J, leaving 16 bases between. Germline loops: CDR1 LNHNV, CDR2 YYDKDF (reference sequence). The CDR3 is made up of 16 amino acids. This chain's CDR3 is CATSRISQGINNEQFF. Here the CDR3 DNA reads TGTGCCACCAGCAGAATTAGCCAGGGTATCAACAATGAGCAGTTCTTC.

The chain uses TRBV2 and TRBJ1-2, with no clear D. Trimming took 6 bases from V and 2 from J, leaving 16 bases between them. The CDR3 runs to 15 residues. Per germline, CDR1 SNHLY and CDR2 FYNNEI. The CDR3, as DNA: TGTGCCAGCAGGGCGGGTAGGATGGGGAACTATGGCTACACCTTC. Translating gives CASRAGRMGNYGYTF.

The chain employs TRBV5-1 and TRBJ2-7; 8 bases line up with TRBD1. Germline V gives CDR1 SGHRS, CDR2 YFSETQ. V was pared by 5 bases and J by 2 bases, with 3 bases of the junction left unmatched. This CDR3 region has 13 residues. The CDR3 loop reads CASRSGGAYEQYF. The CDR3 DNA follows: TGCGCCAGCAGGTCAGGGGGCGCCTACGAGCAGTACTTC.

The chain uses TRBV5-1 and TRBJ2-2; 8 nucleotides line up with TRBD1. The ends lost 3 bases at V and 6 bases at J; junction bases unmatched: 7. CDR3 length equals 15 residues. In germline, CDR1 is SGHRS, CDR2 YFSETQ. The CDR3 sequence is CASSSRTGRAGELFF. CDR3 in DNA: TGCGCCAGCAGCTCCCGGACAGGGCGGGCCGGGGAGCTGTTTTTT.

This clone was detected once. The chain couples TRBV19 to TRBJ2-1, with D possibly TRBD2 on 5 matching bases. The CDR3 contains 15 residues. Germline CDR1 is LNHDA and CDR2 is SQIVND (reference sequence). Trimming cost V 2 bases and J 10 bases, with 18 bases left between them. CDR3 in DNA: TGTGCCAGTAGTATAATACTAGATCCGGCTTTGGAGCAGTTCTTC. This gives the protein CASSIILDPALEQFF.

The CDR3 here is CASSLGWGRGRNYEQYF. CDR3 nucleotides: TGTGCCAGCAGCTTAGGTTGGGGCAGGGGGAGGAATTACGAGCAGTACTTC. The chain couples TRBV13 to TRBJ2-7; D is perhaps TRBD1 (7 bases). V lost 0 bases to trimming and J lost 4 bases, with 19 bases between them. The germline V gene has CDR1 PRHDT and CDR2 FYEKMQ (reference sequence). This CDR3 has 17 residues. Combining the CDR3 with reference TRBV13 and TRBJ2-7 gives the whole variable domain AAGVIQSPRHLIKEKRETATLKCYPIPRHDTVYWYQQGPGQDPQFLISFYEKMQSDKGSIPDRFSAQQFSDYHSELNMSSLELGDSALYFCASSLGWGRGRNYEQYFGPGTRLTVT.

In its sample, this clone was seen once. J is TRBJ2-1 and V is TRBV7-2, with TRBD2 matching over 8 bases. The CDR3 loop spans 17 amino acids. V was pared by 0 bases and J by 4 bases, with 8 bases of the junction left unmatched. The germline CDR1 and CDR2 sequences are SGHTA and FQGNSA. The CDR3, as DNA: TGTGCCAGCAGCTTAGCCCGAGGGACTAGTAGATACAATGAGCAGTTCTTC. Translated, it gives CASSLARGTSRYNEQFF.

The chain carries TRBV5-4 and TRBJ1-2; 10 bases line up with TRBD1. The germline V gene encodes CDR1 SGHNT and CDR2 YYREEE (reference sequence). V shed 3 bases and J 4 bases; nucleotides not matched to a gene: 3. This CDR3 has 14 amino acids. The CDR3 reads CASSSGQGPYGYTF. DNA for the CDR3: TGTGCCAGCAGCTCGGGACAGGGGCCCTATGGCTACACCTTC. The full variable domain, rest sourced from reference TRBV5-4 and TRBJ1-2, is ETGVTQSPTHLIKTRGQQVTLRCSSQSGHNTVSWYQQALGQGPQFIFQYYREEENGRGNFPPRFSGLQFPNYSSELNVNALELDDSALYLCASSSGQGPYGYTFGSGTRLTVV.

The chain has TRBV28 and TRBJ2-7; TRBD2 is a possible D gene (6 bases). The CDR3 extends over 14 amino acids. Germline V gene sequence: CDR1 MDHEN, CDR2 SYDVKM. V dropped 4 bases and J dropped 1 base, with 11 bases sitting between them. The DNA of the CDR3 is TGTGCCAGCAGTTCGCGACTAGTTTCCTACGAGCAGTACTTC. Translated, it gives CASSSRLVSYEQYF. The variable domain in full, completed from reference TRBV28 and TRBJ2-7, reads DVKVTQSSRYLVKRTGEKVFLECVQDMDHENMFWYRQDPGLGLRLIYFSYDVKMKEKGDIPEGYSVSREKKERFSLILESASTNQTSMYLCASSSRLVSYEQYFGPGTRLTVT.

V gene TRBV3-1 (or the pseudogene TRBV3-2) combines with J gene TRBJ2-1, with TRBD2 matching over 8 bases. CDR1 and CDR2 from the germline V gene are LGHDT and YNNKEL (reference sequence). V lost 0 bases, J lost 12 bases, and 4 bases stayed unmatched. The CDR3 is 13 residues long. The CDR3: CASSQDKRGGQFF. CDR3 DNA: TGTGCCAGCAGCCAAGATAAACGGGGGGGGCAGTTCTTC.

The chain is built from TRBV24-1 and TRBJ2-1; D is undetermined. The CDR3 contains 13 residues. Germline V lookup: CDR1 KGHDR, CDR2 SFDVKD. V shed 5 bases and J shed 5 bases, with 9 bases lying between them. The CDR3 coding sequence is TGTGCCACCAGTGTATATAGTGACAATGAGCAGTTCTTC. Protein product: CATSVYSDNEQFF.

The J gene is TRBJ1-1, the V gene TRBV6-2 or TRBV6-3; D unresolved. The CDR3 extends over 14 amino acids. Germline values: CDR1 MNHEY, CDR2 SVGEGT. The V gene lost 5 bases and the J gene lost 0 bases, with 10 bases spanning the gap. CDR3 sequence: CASSPRNMNTEAFF. The CDR3 DNA follows: TGTGCCAGCAGTCCAAGAAACATGAACACTGAAGCTTTCTTT.

V gene TRBV4-2 combines with J gene TRBJ1-5; TRBD1 matches at 7 bases. V was pared by 0 bases and J by 7 bases, with 6 bases of the junction left unmatched. This CDR3 contains 15 residues. Germline V CDR1 and CDR2: LGHNA, YNFKEQ. In DNA, the CDR3 is TGTGCCAGCAGCCAAGAAGAGGGGGCCGGGCAGCCCCAGCATTTT. It translates to CASSQEEGAGQPQHF.

The chain recombines TRBV7-2 with TRBJ2-1, with TRBD2 as a possible D gene (7 bases). Trimming took off 5 bases at V and 7 bases at J, with 18 bases between the two ends. The CDR3 contains 15 residues. Germline V gene sequence: CDR1 SGHTA, CDR2 FQGNSA. The CDR3 coding sequence is TGTGCCAGCAGCCCGGGGGGCGGGGTAGATAATGAGCAGTTCTTC. The encoded protein is CASSPGGGVDNEQFF.

The chain joins TRBV28 to TRBJ1-6, with TRBD1 identical over 7 bases. With V trimmed by 8 bases and J by 7 bases, 8 bases remained unmatched. This CDR3 spans 14 amino acids. CDR1 MDHEN and CDR2 SYDVKM come from the germline V gene. This CDR3 is CASGVGDRNSPLHF. In DNA form, the CDR3 reads TGTGCCAGCGGGGTGGGGGACAGAAATTCACCCCTCCACTTT. The full variable domain, rest sourced from reference TRBV28 and TRBJ1-6, is DVKVTQSSRYLVKRTGEKVFLECVQDMDHENMFWYRQDPGLGLRLIYFSYDVKMKEKGDIPEGYSVSREKKERFSLILESASTNQTSMYLCASGVGDRNSPLHFGNGTRLTVT.

The J gene is TRBJ1-1, the V gene TRBV18; possibly TRBD1 for D (5 bases). In germline, CDR1 is KGHSH, CDR2 LQKENI. The CDR3 loop spans 16 amino acids. With 1 base removed from V and 2 bases from J, the gap between germline ends came to 14 bases. CDR3 sequence (DNA): TGTGCCAGCTCACCACTAACAACAGGAGTCAACACTGAAGCTTTCTTT. Translating gives CASSPLTTGVNTEAFF.

The genes are TRBV7-8 and TRBJ2-7; 10 bases align to TRBD2. Germline V gene sequence: CDR1 SGHVS, CDR2 FQNEAQ. The J segment lost 3 bases and the V segment lost 5 bases, leaving 10 bases of the junction unmatched. The CDR3 contains 16 residues. The CDR3 DNA reads TGTGCCAGCAGCCTACAAGCCCCTAGCGGGAGCTACGAGCAGTACTTC. Translated: CASSLQAPSGSYEQYF.

The chain carries TRBV4-2 and TRBJ1-2, with TRBD1 identical over 7 bases. This CDR3 comprises 15 residues. Germline loops: CDR1 LGHNA, CDR2 YNFKEQ. J was trimmed by 7 bases and V by 0 bases; bases with no gene match: 8. The DNA of the CDR3 is TGTGCCAGCAGCCAAGATAGACAGGGAGCTGGTGGCTACACCTTC. Translation gives CASSQDRQGAGGYTF.

This rearrangement joins TRBV19 to TRBJ1-2; TRBD1 matches 7 bases. Germline CDR1 is LNHDA and CDR2 is SQIVND (reference sequence). After removal of 4 bases from V and 4 bases from J, the junction contained 12 bases not matched to a gene. The CDR3 is 16 amino acids. CDR3 DNA: TGTGCCAGTAGTACCCCGCTCGACAGGGCGGGCTATGGCTACACCTTC. Encoded protein: CASSTPLDRAGYGYTF.

The chain links TRBV11-3 to TRBJ2-6; D is possibly TRBD1 (6 bases). Germline values: CDR1 SGHNT, CDR2 YENEEA. There are 15 residues in the CDR3. Trimming cost V 6 bases and J 2 bases, with 11 bases left between them. The CDR3 spells CASSVTGTGANVLTF. The CDR3 DNA follows: TGTGCCAGCAGTGTTACAGGGACTGGGGCCAACGTCCTGACTTTC.

The gene calls are TRBV6-2 or TRBV6-3 and TRBJ2-7; the D is unclear. V lost 2 bases to trimming and J lost 3 bases, with 14 bases between them. Germline loops: CDR1 MNHEY, CDR2 SVGEGT. This CDR3 has 15 amino acids. The DNA for the CDR3 is TGTGCCAGCAGTTACCCAAGCCGTTTAGACTACGAGCAGTACTTC. It translates to CASSYPSRLDYEQYF.

The chain carries TRBV5-1 and TRBJ2-6, with D tentatively TRBD2 (5 bases). Trimming pared 2 bases from V and 3 bases from J, leaving 12 bases between. Germline V gene sequence: CDR1 SGHRS, CDR2 YFSETQ. The CDR3 length is 16 residues. Here the CDR3 reads CASSFSEGHGANVLTF. In nucleotides, the CDR3 is TGCGCCAGCAGCTTCAGTGAGGGTCATGGGGCCAACGTCCTGACTTTC.